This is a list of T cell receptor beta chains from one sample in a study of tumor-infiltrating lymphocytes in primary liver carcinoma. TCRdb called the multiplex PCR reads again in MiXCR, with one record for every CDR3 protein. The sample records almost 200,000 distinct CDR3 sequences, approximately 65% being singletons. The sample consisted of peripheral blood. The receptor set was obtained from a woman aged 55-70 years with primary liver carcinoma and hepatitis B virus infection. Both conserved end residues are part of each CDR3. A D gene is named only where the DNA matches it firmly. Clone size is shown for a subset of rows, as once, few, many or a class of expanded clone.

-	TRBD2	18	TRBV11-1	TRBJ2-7	TGTGCCAGCAGCTTAGGATGGACTAGCGGGACGAGCTCCTATGAGCAGAACTTC	CASSLGWTSGTSSYEQNF
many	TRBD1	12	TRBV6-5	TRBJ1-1	TGTGCCAGCAGTCTTCTGACAGGGATGACTTTCTTT	CASSLLTGMTFF
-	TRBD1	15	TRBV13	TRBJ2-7	TGTGCCAGCAGTTTGGGGGACAGGAGCTCCTACGAGCAGTACTTC	CASSLGDRSSYEQYF
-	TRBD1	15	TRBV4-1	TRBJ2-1	TGCGCCAGCATCCAAGCAGACAGGGTGCGGAATGAGCAGTTCTTT	CASIQADRVRNEQFF
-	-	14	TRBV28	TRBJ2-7	TGTGCCAGCAGTTGGGGGGTCAGCTCCTACGAGCGGTACTTC	CASSWGVSSYERYF
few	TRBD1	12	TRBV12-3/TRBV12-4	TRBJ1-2	TGTGTCAGCAGTTTGACAGGGGCTGGCTACACCTTC	CVSSLTGAGYTF
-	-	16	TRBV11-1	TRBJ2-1	-	CASGFASGSSYNEQFF
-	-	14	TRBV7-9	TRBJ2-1	TGTGCCAGCAGCGCTACCTCGGGGGCCAAAGAGCAGTTCTTC	CASSATSGAKEQFF
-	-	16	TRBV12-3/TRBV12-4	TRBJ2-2	TGTGCCAGCGGCAAGGGCGGTGTTAGGAACACCGGGGAGCTGTTTTTT	CASGKGGVRNTGELFF
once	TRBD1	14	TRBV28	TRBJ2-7	TGTGCCAGCAGTTCCAACAGGGGGGTCTACGAGCAGTACTTC	CASSSNRGVYEQYF
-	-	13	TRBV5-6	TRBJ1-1	TGTGCCAGCAGCTTCCAGGAGGGCACTGAAGCTTTCTTT	CASSFQEGTEAFF
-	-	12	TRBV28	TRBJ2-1	TGTGCCAGGAGCCTAACTTACAATGAGCAGTTCTTC	CARSLTYNEQFF
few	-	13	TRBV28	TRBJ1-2	TGTGCCAGCAGTTTCGGGCTGGACTATGGCTACACCTTC	CASSFGLDYGYTF
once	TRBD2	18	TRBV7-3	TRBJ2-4	TGTGCCAGCAGCCCAGGACGAGGGACTAGCGGGAATTTAGGCATTCAGTACTTC	CASSPGRGTSGNLGIQYF
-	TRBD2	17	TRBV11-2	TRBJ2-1	TGTGCCAGCAGCGGACAGACTAGCGCCTGCTCCTACAATGAGCAGTTCTTC	CASSGQTSACSYNEQFF
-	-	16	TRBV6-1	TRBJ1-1	TGTGCCAGCAGTGACTTATTAGGGGCCAGGAACACTGAAGCTTTCTTT	CASSDLLGARNTEAFF
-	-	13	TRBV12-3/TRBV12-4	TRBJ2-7	TGTACCAGCAGCTTAAGACATCTCTACGAGCAATACTTC	CTSSLRHLYEQYF
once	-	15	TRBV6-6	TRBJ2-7	TGTGCCAGCAGTTACGTGCCCTCCAGATTCTACGAGCAGTACTTC	CASSYVPSRFYEQYF
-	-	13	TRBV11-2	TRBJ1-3	TGTGCCAGCAGCCGGATACAGGGAAGCACCATATATTTT	CASSRIQGSTIYF
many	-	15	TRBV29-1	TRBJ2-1	TGCAGCGTTGGCAAGGGGGAACGGTCCTACAATGAGCAGTTCTTC	CSVGKGERSYNEQFF
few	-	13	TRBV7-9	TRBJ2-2	TGTGCCAGCAGCACGCCCAACACCGGGGAGCTGTTTTTT	CASSTPNTGELFF
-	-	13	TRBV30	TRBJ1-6	TGTGCCTTGATCCGATCTGGGAATTCACCCCTCCACTTT	CALIRSGNSPLHF
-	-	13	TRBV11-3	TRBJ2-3	TGTACCATCAGGGTAGGAAGAACCAATACGCAGTATTTT	CTIRVGRTNTQYF
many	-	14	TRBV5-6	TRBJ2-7	TGTGCCAGCAGCAGGGGACAAATATCCTACGAGCAGTACTTC	CASSRGQISYEQYF
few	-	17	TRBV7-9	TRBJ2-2	TGTGCCAGCAGCTTAGCGCAGACAGCTTCGAACACCGGGGAGTTGTTTTTT	CASSLAQTASNTGELFF
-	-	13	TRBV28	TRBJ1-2	TGTGCCAGCAGTTTCCCGGGGGGATATGGCTACACCTTC	CASSFPGGYGYTF
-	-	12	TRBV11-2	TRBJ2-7	TGTGCCAGCAGCTTAGCTGCCTACGAGCAATTCTTC	CASSLAAYEQFF
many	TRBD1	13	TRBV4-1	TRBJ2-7	TGCGCCAGCGGGGACAGGGGTTCTGACGAGCAGTACTTC	CASGDRGSDEQYF
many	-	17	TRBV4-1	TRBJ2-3	TGCGCCAGCAGCCAAGAGGTCCGGCAGACCACGCGGGATACGCAGTATTTT	CASSQEVRQTTRDTQYF
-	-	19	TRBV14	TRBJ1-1	TGTGTCAGCAGCCTTATCCCCGTGGTTTCTGAGGGGATGAACACTGAAGCTTTCTTT	CVSSLIPVVSEGMNTEAFF
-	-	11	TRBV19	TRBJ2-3	TGTGCCAGTAGTATCTCAGATACGCAGTATTTT	CASSISDTQYF
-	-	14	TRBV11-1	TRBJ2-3	TGTGCCTGCAGCCTAGCTGGGGGCACAGATACGCAGTATTTT	CACSLAGGTDTQYF
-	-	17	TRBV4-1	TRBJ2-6	TGCGCCAGCAGCCAAGTTGTCGGAACATCTGGGGCCAACATCCTGACTTTC	CASSQVVGTSGANILTF
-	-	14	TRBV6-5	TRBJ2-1	TGTGTCAGTAGTCGAAGGAGCTCCTACAATGAGCAGTTCTTC	CVSSRRSSYNEQFF
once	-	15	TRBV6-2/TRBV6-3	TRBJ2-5	TGTGTCAGCAGTCGCCAGGGGAGGATTGGAGAGACCCAGTACTTT	CVSSRQGRIGETQYF
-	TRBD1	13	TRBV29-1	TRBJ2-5	TGCAATGCCGGACAGGGAGGTGGCGAGACCCAGTACTTC	CNAGQGGGETQYF
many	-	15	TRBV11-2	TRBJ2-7	TGTGCCAGCAGACCCGTTCGGGCTCTAACCTACGAGCAGTACTTC	CASRPVRALTYEQYF
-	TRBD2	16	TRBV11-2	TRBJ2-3	TGTGCCAACAAGTTGATCCCAGCGGGAGAGGCAGATACGCAGTATTTT	CANKLIPAGEADTQYF
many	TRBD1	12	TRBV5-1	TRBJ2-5	TGCGCCAGCAGCGCGGACAGGGCCCTCAAGTACTTC	CASSADRALKYF
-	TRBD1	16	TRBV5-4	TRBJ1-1	TGTGCCAGCAGCTTGAGGGGGACAGGGAGCAACACTGAAGCCTTCTTT	CASSLRGTGSNTEAFF
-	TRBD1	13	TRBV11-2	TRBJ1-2	TGTGCCAGTGGATCGGGACAGAGCTATAGCTACACCTTC	CASGSGQSYSYTF
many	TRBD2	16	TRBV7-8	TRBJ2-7	TGTGCCAGCAGCTCCTCTTACCCCGGGACTACCTACGAGCAGTACTTC	CASSSSYPGTTYEQYF
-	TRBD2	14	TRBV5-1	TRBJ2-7	TGCGCCAGCAGCTTGGACGGGAGGAACGACGAGCAGTACTTC	CASSLDGRNDEQYF
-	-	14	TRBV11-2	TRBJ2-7	TGTGCCAGCAACCCTACCCCACGGGTCTACGAGCAGTACTTC	CASNPTPRVYEQYF
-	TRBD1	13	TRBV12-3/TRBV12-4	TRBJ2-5	TGTGCCAACAGTTTGGTACAGGGGGAGACCCAGTACTTC	CANSLVQGETQYF